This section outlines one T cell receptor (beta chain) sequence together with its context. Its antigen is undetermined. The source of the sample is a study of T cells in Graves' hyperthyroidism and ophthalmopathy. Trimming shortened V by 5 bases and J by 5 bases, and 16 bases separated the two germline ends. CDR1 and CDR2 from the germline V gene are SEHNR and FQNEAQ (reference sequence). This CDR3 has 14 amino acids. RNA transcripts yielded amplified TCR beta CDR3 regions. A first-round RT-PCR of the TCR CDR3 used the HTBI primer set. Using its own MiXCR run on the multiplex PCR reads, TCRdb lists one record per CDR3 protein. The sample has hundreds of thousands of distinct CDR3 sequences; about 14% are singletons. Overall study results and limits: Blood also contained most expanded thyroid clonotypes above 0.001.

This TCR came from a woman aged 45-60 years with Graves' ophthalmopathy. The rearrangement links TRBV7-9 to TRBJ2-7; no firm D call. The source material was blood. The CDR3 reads CASSPFSTQDEQYF. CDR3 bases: TGTGCCAGCAGCCCCTTTTCGACCCAGGACGAGCAGTACTTC.